The next 32 T cell receptor beta chains were all read from a single sample in a study of identical twins. From the 5' RACE reads, TCRdb called clonotypes with MiXCR, one entry per CDR3 protein. Here the sample spans approximately 700,000 distinct CDR3 sequences, roughly 6% being singletons. The sample consisted of naive T cells sorted from blood. These receptors all come from a young man in good health.

In its sample, this clonotype was seen a few times. This chain joins TRBV12-3 or TRBV12-4 and TRBJ2-5; 9 bases align to TRBD1. Trimming at V came to 5 bases and at J to 4 bases, leaving 23 bases not matched to a gene. This CDR3 is built from 20 residues. The CDR3 nucleotides read TGTGCCAGCAGTCCAAAACCCAAACAGGGGGCGCTTGTCCTGGTAGAGACCCAGTACTTC. It encodes CASSPKPKQGALVLVETQYF.

This clonotype was detected ten times or more. The V gene is TRBV6-1, the J gene TRBJ1-2; 7 positions match TRBD1. This CDR3 region has 15 residues. Trimming removed 1 base from V and 3 bases from J; junction bases left unmatched: 5. Looked up from germline, CDR1 is MNHNS and CDR2 is SASEGT. CDR3 coding DNA: TGTGCCAGCAGTGAAGATAGGGGGCAGGACTATGGCTACACCTTC. This codes for CASSEDRGQDYGYTF.

The table lists this clonotype with a few counts. The V and J genes are TRBV7-8 and TRBJ2-2; possible D gene TRBD1, 5 bases. Per germline, CDR1 SGHVS and CDR2 FQNEAQ. The CDR3 is 19 residues long. Trimming removed 2 bases from V and 2 bases from J, with 21 bases in between. The CDR3, as DNA: TGTGCCAGCAGCTTAATATTGGAGCTCAGGACACCCAACACCGGGGAGCTGTTTTTT. Protein product: CASSLILELRTPNTGELFF.

This clonotype was detected many times. The rearrangement joins TRBV7-9 to TRBJ2-5; the match to TRBD2 covers 10 bases. Germline assignment: CDR1 SEHNR and CDR2 FQNEAQ (reference sequence). V shed 5 bases, J shed 3 bases, and the junction held 6 bases outside the gene matches. The CDR3 length is 15 residues. DNA of the CDR3: TGTGCCAGCAGCCCACCGAGCGGGGGGGAAGAGACCCAGTACTTC. This codes for CASSPPSGGEETQYF.

The sample holds a few counts of this clonotype. The chain has TRBV4-1 and TRBJ2-2, with no clear D. The germline CDR1 and CDR2 sequences are MGHRA and YSYEKL. The CDR3 sequence is 13 residues long. V shed 0 bases and J shed 8 bases, with 7 bases lying between them. CDR3 in amino acids: CASSQDPPGELFF. In DNA form, the CDR3 reads TGCGCCAGCAGCCAAGACCCCCCTGGGGAGCTGTTTTTT.

This clonotype was seen only a few times. The chain recombines TRBV6-1 with TRBJ2-1; 8 bases agree with TRBD2. The CDR3 is 13 residues long. CDR1 and CDR2 from the germline V gene are MNHNS and SASEGT. The junction had 8 bases not matched to a gene; V was cut back by 11 bases and J by 5 bases. CDR3 coding DNA: TGTGCCTCCGGTCGGGGGGGAAACAATGAGCAGTTCTTC. Residues: CASGRGGNNEQFF.

This clonotype has just a few counts. The J gene is TRBJ2-2, the V gene TRBV4-2; 7 nucleotides align to TRBD2. This CDR3 is 15 amino acids long. V was clipped by 1 base and J by 4 bases; unmatched bases: 3. Per germline, CDR1 LGHNA and CDR2 YNFKEQ. CDR3 region: CASSQAGGVTGELFF. The CDR3 DNA is TGTGCCAGCAGCCAAGCGGGAGGAGTCACCGGGGAGCTGTTTTTT.

This clonotype was counted ten times or more. V is TRBV20-1 and J is TRBJ2-3; 8 positions match TRBD1. The CDR3 spans 15 residues. Losses at the gene ends were 0 bases for V and 3 bases for J; bases not matched to a gene: 5. CDR1 DFQATT and CDR2 SNEGSKA come from the germline V gene (reference sequence). The CDR3 protein is CSARDQRTGTDTQYF. In DNA, the CDR3 is TGCAGTGCTAGAGATCAGCGGACAGGGACAGATACGCAGTATTTT.

This clonotype was recorded at least ten times. The CDR3 sequence is CASSQRPYEQYF. The CDR3 coding sequence is TGTGCCAGCAGCCAACGTCCCTACGAGCAGTACTTC. The chain recombines TRBV14 with TRBJ2-7; no clear D. CDR3 length equals 12 residues. Germline CDR1 and CDR2: SGHDN and FVKESK. Trimming stripped 2 bases from V and 2 bases from J, with 4 bases between.

There are many counts of this clonotype. J is TRBJ2-1 and V is TRBV29-1; 9 bases are shared with TRBD2. Germline assignment: CDR1 SQVTM and CDR2 ANQGSEA. Trimming removed 4 bases from V and 6 bases from J; junction bases left unmatched: 16. This CDR3 is 17 amino acids long. The CDR3 reads CSVAVRLADTLGNEQFF. DNA for the CDR3: TGCAGCGTTGCGGTCCGACTAGCGGATACTTTGGGCAATGAGCAGTTCTTC.

At least ten counts were recorded for this clonotype. The rearrangement uses TRBV10-2 and TRBJ2-5; 8 positions agree with TRBD1. V was clipped by 5 bases and J by 4 bases; unmatched bases: 6. This CDR3 is 14 amino acids long. Germline values: CDR1 WSHSY, CDR2 SAAADI. CDR3 in amino acids: CASSQGAARETQYF. CDR3 nucleotides: TGCGCCAGCAGTCAGGGGGCAGCAAGAGAGACCCAGTACTTC.

This clonotype was counted at least ten times. The chain uses TRBV4-3 and TRBJ2-7, with TRBD1 identical over 9 bases. Germline CDR1 LGHNA, CDR2 YSLEER. This CDR3 is built from 15 residues. Unmatched junction bases numbered 5, after V lost 0 bases and J lost 5 bases. The CDR3 DNA follows: TGCGCCAGCAGCCAAGAAAACAGGGGGCGTAACGAGCAGTACTTC. This translates into CASSQENRGRNEQYF.

This clonotype came up many times. The chain couples TRBV6-5 to TRBJ2-2, with D uncertain. This CDR3 has 15 amino acids. CDR1 is MNHEY and CDR2 is SVGAGI in the germline V gene. Trimming shortened V by 8 bases and J by 0 bases, and 13 bases separated the two germline ends. In DNA, the CDR3 is TGTGCCAGCGGTTGGGCGGACGCGAACACCGGGGAGCTGTTTTTT. This encodes CASGWADANTGELFF.

This clonotype was recorded at least ten times. The genes are TRBV10-3 and TRBJ2-1; tentative D call: TRBD2 (6 bases). This CDR3 is 14 amino acids long. Germline V gives CDR1 ENHRY, CDR2 SYGVKD. The V and J ends lost 9 bases and 5 bases respectively, with 17 bases between them. Here the CDR3 reads CAIRLETSNNEQFF. The DNA for the CDR3 is TGTGCCATTAGACTAGAAACGAGCAACAATGAGCAGTTCTTC.

This clonotype appeared many times. This chain connects TRBV3-1 to TRBJ2-7; D gene unclear. This CDR3 has 14 residues. Germline CDR1 is LGHDT and CDR2 is YNNKEL (reference sequence). The ends were cut back, 0 bases at V and 3 bases at J, with 9 bases in the middle. CDR3 nucleotide sequence: TGTGCCAGCAGCCAAGAACAGATAATCTACGAGCAGTACTTC. It is translated as CASSQEQIIYEQYF.

This clonotype occurred many times. The chain is built from TRBV12-3 or TRBV12-4 and TRBJ2-2; D is unclear. V was trimmed by 4 bases and J by 7 bases, leaving 25 bases between them. This CDR3 is 18 amino acids long. The chain's CDR3 is CASSSPFPPAAYGGELFF. The CDR3 coding sequence is TGTGCCAGCAGTTCACCCTTTCCGCCCGCCGCCTACGGCGGGGAGCTGTTTTTT.

The sample holds a few counts of this clonotype. The chain joins TRBV5-1 to TRBJ2-5; D might be TRBD2 (5 bases). This CDR3 spans 14 amino acids. Trimming shortened V by 2 bases and J by 3 bases, and 11 bases separated the two germline ends. Germline V gene data show CDR1 as SGHRS and CDR2 as YFSETQ. The CDR3 is CASSFTGTKETQYF. In DNA, the CDR3 is TGCGCCAGCAGCTTTACGGGAACCAAAGAGACCCAGTACTTC.

This clonotype occurred a few times. V and J are TRBV6-5 and TRBJ2-1; a weak D match, TRBD1 (6 bases). With 2 bases removed from V and 6 bases from J, the gap between germline ends came to 17 bases. In germline, CDR1 is MNHEY, CDR2 SVGAGI. The CDR3 length is 16 residues. CDR3 DNA: TGTGCCAGCAGTTACGGGGGCGGGCAAGCCTTCAATGAGCAGTTCTTC. This gives the protein CASSYGGGQAFNEQFF.

This clonotype was observed many times. This chain joins TRBV24-1 and TRBJ1-5; D not resolved. The length of the CDR3 is 14 residues. With 5 bases removed from V and 6 bases from J, the gap between germline ends came to 13 bases. Germline loops: CDR1 KGHDR, CDR2 SFDVKD. The CDR3: CATSGRQASQPQHF. CDR3 DNA: TGTGCCACCAGTGGGAGGCAAGCGAGTCAGCCCCAGCATTTT.

This clonotype was counted ten times or more. V usage is TRBV12-3 or TRBV12-4 and J usage is TRBJ2-7; unclear D gene. V lost 4 bases and J 4 bases, leaving 11 bases between the germline ends. The CDR3 is made up of 13 amino acids. CDR3 coding DNA: TGTGCCAGCAGTTCCCTCCTAGGATACGAGCAGTACGTC. Translating it yields CASSSLLGYEQYV.

The sample holds many counts of this clonotype. The chain couples TRBV29-1 to TRBJ2-6; D unclear. This CDR3 has 16 amino acids. Per germline, CDR1 SQVTM and CDR2 ANQGSEA. V lost 5 bases and J lost 7, with 21 bases in between. CDR3 sequence (DNA): TGCAGCGTTCATTCGGGCGGATCCTCTGAAGCCAACGTCCTGACTTTC. Translating gives CSVHSGGSSEANVLTF.

This clonotype was observed many times. The chain combines TRBV6-1 with TRBJ2-7; 7 nucleotides agree with TRBD2. V dropped 10 bases and J dropped 4; count of bases not matched to a gene: 13. The CDR3 runs 14 residues. Germline V gene sequence: CDR1 MNHNS, CDR2 SASEGT. The CDR3 coding sequence is TGTGCCACCTCTCGGGGGGAGGGATATTACGAGCAGTACGTC. Its protein is CATSRGEGYYEQYV.

The V and J genes are TRBV11-2 and TRBJ2-3; 13 bases are shared with TRBD2. CDR1 and CDR2 from the germline V gene are SGHAT and FQNNGV. Trimming took 0 bases from V and 0 from J; bases not matched to a gene: 3. This CDR3 is 18 amino acids long. The CDR3 sequence: CASSLEPGLAGSTDTQYF. The DNA for the CDR3 is TGTGCCAGCAGCTTAGAACCGGGACTAGCGGGGAGCACAGATACGCAGTATTTT.

This clonotype was seen ten or more times. This chain links TRBV25-1 with TRBJ1-2; D perhaps matches TRBD1 (6 bases). Per germline, CDR1 MGHDK and CDR2 SYGVNS. There are 14 residues in the CDR3. With 2 bases removed from V and 2 bases from J, the gap between germline ends came to 9 bases. CDR3 protein: CASSEEGQNYGYTF. The CDR3 DNA is TGTGCCAGCAGTGAAGAGGGACAAAACTATGGCTACACCTTC.

The V and J genes are TRBV14 and TRBJ2-1; weak D call: TRBD2 (6 bases). The V gene's germline CDR1 is SGHDN and CDR2 FVKESK. The CDR3 is made up of 15 amino acids. V lost 3 bases to trimming and J lost 5 bases, with 14 bases between them. CDR3 region: CASSHTGTYNNEQFF. The CDR3, as DNA: TGTGCCAGCAGCCACACCGGGACTTACAACAATGAGCAGTTCTTC.

This clonotype was detected a few times. The gene calls are TRBV7-2 and TRBJ2-2; D gene ambiguous. Trimming left V 2 bases short and J 3 bases short, with 10 bases between. The length of the CDR3 is 15 residues. Germline assignment: CDR1 SGHTA and CDR2 FQGNSA. CDR3 DNA: TGTGCCAGCAGCTTAAGGGCAGGATACACCGGGGAGCTGTTTTTT. Protein sequence: CASSLRAGYTGELFF.

In this sample, this clonotype turned up many times. The V gene is TRBV7-6, the J gene TRBJ2-5, with a possible D match to TRBD2 (6 bases). V was clipped by 5 bases and J by 5 bases, with 18 bases between them. The CDR3 has 15 amino acids. Germline V gene lookup returns CDR1 SGHVS and CDR2 FNYEAQ. In DNA form, the CDR3 reads TGTGCCAGCAGCCATAACTCGGGGGTGAAGGAGACCCAGTACTTC. Translating gives CASSHNSGVKETQYF.

The table lists this clonotype with a few counts. V gene TRBV6-6 combines with J gene TRBJ1-1; possible D gene TRBD1, 5 bases. There are 20 residues in the CDR3. Trimming removed 8 bases from V and 0 bases from J, with 31 bases in between. CDR1 is MNHNY, CDR2 SVGAGI, per germline (reference sequence). CDR3 protein: CASVLGVQRHRDNMNTEAFF. CDR3 in DNA: TGTGCCAGCGTCTTAGGGGTACAGAGACATCGGGATAACATGAACACTGAAGCTTTCTTT.

This clonotype was recorded at least ten times. The rearrangement links TRBV24-1 to TRBJ1-1; maybe TRBD1 (6 bases). The CDR3 is 11 amino acids. CDR1 is KGHDR and CDR2 is SFDVKD in the germline V gene. V was clipped by 9 bases and J by 7 bases, with 11 bases between them. CDR3 nucleotide sequence: TGTGCCACCCGGGAAGGGGGTGAAGCTTTCTTT. It translates to CATREGGEAFF.

This clonotype was found many times. The chain links TRBV7-2 to TRBJ2-3; 7 nucleotides match TRBD1. Germline V lookup: CDR1 SGHTA, CDR2 FQGNSA. J was trimmed by 0 bases and V by 4 bases; bases with no gene match: 4. This CDR3 region has 15 residues. The CDR3 is CASSYDRVSTDTQYF. The CDR3 nucleotides read TGTGCCAGCAGCTATGACAGGGTTAGCACAGATACGCAGTATTTT.

The chain recombines TRBV6-1 with TRBJ2-1, with D possibly TRBD1 on 7 matching bases. V was trimmed by 5 bases and J by 2 bases, leaving 13 bases between them. Germline V CDR1 and CDR2: MNHNS, SASEGT. CDR3 length: 15 amino acids. The CDR3 is CASSPGGTTYNEQFF. CDR3 coding DNA: TGTGCCAGCAGTCCAGGGGGGACCACCTACAATGAGCAGTTCTTC.

There are many counts of this clonotype. J is TRBJ2-1 and V is TRBV5-1; 8 nucleotides agree with TRBD2. The CDR3 spans 17 residues. The V gene end was trimmed by 2 bases and the J gene end by 0 bases; junction bases not matched to a gene: 7. Germline CDR1 and CDR2: SGHRS and YFSETQ. CDR3 in DNA: TGCGCCAGCAGCTTCTTAATCAGCGGGAGCTCCTACAATGAGCAGTTCTTC. Amino acid sequence: CASSFLISGSSYNEQFF.